These 5 T cell receptor beta chains were all obtained from the same sample, sequenced in a study of blood T cell repertoires in COVID-19. TCRdb's table, derived via immunoSEQ multiplex PCR, lists solely in-frame clones and lacks some. Here the sample spans 100,000 or so clones, over 80% being singletons. Sequenced: peripheral blood. These receptors were taken from a man between 70 and 80 years old with active or convalescent COVID-19.

This clone was seen once. V and J are TRBV5-1 and TRBJ2-7; TRBD1 matches at 9 bases. Germline V CDR1 and CDR2: SGHRS, YFSETQ. This CDR3 region has 14 residues. J gave up 5 bases and V 5 bases, and 8 bases lay outside the gene matches. CDR3 in amino acids: CASRPGTGQDEQYF. CDR3 sequence (DNA): TGCGCCAGCAGGCCCGGGACAGGGCAAGACGAGCAGTACTTC. Using reference TRBV5-1 and TRBJ2-7 for the parts outside the CDR3, the full variable domain is KAGVTQTPRYLIKTRGQQVTLSCSPISGHRSVSWYQQTPGQGLQFLFEYFSETQRNKGNFPGRFSGRQFSNSRSEMNVSTLELGDSALYLCASRPGTGQDEQYFGPGTRLTVT.

The rearrangement joins TRBV5-5 to TRBJ2-1; the match to TRBD2 covers 8 bases. This CDR3 contains 16 residues. Trimming removed 2 bases from V and 2 bases from J; junction bases left unmatched: 6. CDR1 and CDR2 (germline): SGHKS, YYEKEE (reference sequence). CDR3 residues: CASSFFSGETYNEQFF. CDR3 nucleotide sequence: TGTGCCAGCAGCTTTTTTAGCGGGGAGACCTACAATGAGCAGTTCTTC.

The chain uses TRBV7-9 and TRBJ2-3; D not certain. The germline V gene encodes CDR1 SEHNR and CDR2 FQNEAQ (reference sequence). Deletions cut 1 base from V and 3 bases from J, with 14 bases between. CDR3 length: 16 amino acids. CDR3 bases: TGTGCCAGCAGCTTAGGTATGAGGAAGTCGACAGATACGCAGTATTTT. Protein sequence: CASSLGMRKSTDTQYF.

This clone was seen once. The genes are TRBV6-5 and TRBJ1-2; 7 nucleotides line up with TRBD1. The ends lost 6 bases at V and 8 bases at J; junction bases unmatched: 12. The germline gives CDR1 MNHEY, CDR2 SVGAGI. CDR3 length equals 14 residues. The CDR3, as DNA: TGTGCCAGCAGAGAGACAGGGATTATTTGGGGCTACACCTTC. Translated, it gives CASRETGIIWGYTF.

This chain links TRBV12-3 or TRBV12-4 with TRBJ2-7, with a possible D match to TRBD1 (6 bases). Deletions cut 1 base from V and 5 bases from J, with 6 bases between. CDR3 length equals 12 residues. This chain's CDR3 is CASSLGGHEQYF. In nucleotides, the CDR3 is TGTGCCAGCAGTTTAGGGGGGCACGAGCAGTACTTC.